These T cell receptor beta chains were read from a single sample in a study of blood T cell repertoires in COVID-19. Sequenced by immunoSEQ multiplex PCR; TCRdb stores in-frame clones only, minus some. The sample lists 200,000 to 300,000 clones, approximately 86% seen once, with more than 5.5% in the top ten. The sample taken for sequencing was peripheral blood. The receptors stem from a human donor in a cohort sampled during active COVID-19. The CDR3 runs from the conserved cysteine through the conserved F or W. D genes are given only for firm matches. Clone size is stated in some rows and not others, as once, few, many or a class when expanded.

DNA: TGTGCCAGCAGTTACTTCCCGGGTTTAGATACGCAGTATTTT
CDR3: CASSYFPGLDTQYF
size: -
D: -
V: TRBV6-5
J: TRBJ2-3

DNA: TGTGCCAGCAGTGACCTGACAGGAGCCTCTGGGGCCAACGTCCTGACTTTC
CDR3: CASSDLTGASGANVLTF
size: -
D: -
V: TRBV6-1
J: TRBJ2-6

DNA: TGTGCCAGCAGCCAAGACAAGAACTATGGCTACACCTTC
CDR3: CASSQDKNYGYTF
size: -
D: -
V: TRBV6-5
J: TRBJ1-2

DNA: TGTGCCGGGCAAACGGGGGGGCTCGAAGAAAAACTGTTTTTT
CDR3: CAGQTGGLEEKLFF
size: -
D: -
V: TRBV6-5
J: TRBJ1-4

DNA: TGTGCCAGCTCGCGGGACAGGGGCAATCAGCCCCAGCATTTT
CDR3: CASSRDRGNQPQHF
size: -
D: TRBD1
V: TRBV18
J: TRBJ1-5

DNA: TGTGCCAGCAGTGAATGTGAGGGAACCCCCTACGAGCAGTACTTC
CDR3: CASSECEGTPYEQYF
size: -
D: -
V: TRBV25-1
J: TRBJ2-7

DNA: TGTGCCAGCAGCCCTAGTTCCTACGAGCAGTACTTC
CDR3: CASSPSSYEQYF
size: -
D: -
V: TRBV3-1/TRBV3-2
J: TRBJ2-7

DNA: TGTGCCAGCAGCCCATCTAGCGGGGCCTACAATGAGCAGTTCTTC
CDR3: CASSPSSGAYNEQFF
size: -
D: TRBD2
V: TRBV11-3
J: TRBJ2-1

DNA: TGTGCCAGCAGCTTAGGCTACCGAAACTACGAGCAGTACTTC
CDR3: CASSLGYRNYEQYF
size: once
D: -
V: TRBV7-8
J: TRBJ2-7

DNA: TGTGCCAGCACGGGACAGGTCGAATCACCCCTCCACTTT
CDR3: CASTGQVESPLHF
size: once
D: TRBD1
V: TRBV6-5
J: TRBJ1-6

DNA: TGTGCCAGCAGCCAAGCGCGCAGGGGGGATCAGCCCCAGCATTTT
CDR3: CASSQARRGDQPQHF
size: -
D: TRBD1
V: TRBV4-2
J: TRBJ1-5

DNA: TGCGCCAGCAGCTCACCAGGGGCAACTAATGAAAAACTGTTTTTT
CDR3: CASSSPGATNEKLFF
size: -
D: -
V: TRBV5-1
J: TRBJ1-4

DNA: TGTGCCAGCAGCTTAGACAGGGGTCATTCCTACGAGCAGTACTTC
CDR3: CASSLDRGHSYEQYF
size: -
D: -
V: TRBV11-2
J: TRBJ2-7

DNA: TGTGCCATCAGTCGATTGGGACAGAAGTGGTACACCTTC
CDR3: CAISRLGQKWYTF
size: -
D: TRBD1
V: TRBV10-3
J: TRBJ1-2

DNA: TGTGCCAGCAGCCTTACCCAGGGATTCAATGAGCAGTTCTTC
CDR3: CASSLTQGFNEQFF
size: -
D: -
V: TRBV7-9
J: TRBJ2-1

DNA: TGTGCCAGCAGCTTAAACACAGGGAAGGGGACCCAGTACTTC
CDR3: CASSLNTGKGTQYF
size: once
D: -
V: TRBV11-2
J: TRBJ2-5